The T cell receptor beta chain described here comes from a study of blood T cell repertoires in COVID-19. On the study more broadly: The United States, Italy and Spain provided the acute and convalescent COVID-19 samples. The cDNA or gDNA used as material had been derived from T cells, B-cell-depleted T cells, or PBMCs.

Trimming took off 6 bases at V and 4 bases at J, with 12 bases between the two ends. The CDR3 is 13 amino acids. Looked up from germline, CDR1 is LNHDA and CDR2 is SQIVND (reference sequence). Assay: immunoSEQ multiplex PCR; the TCRdb copy retains only in-frame clones and omits some. The sample has 250,000 to 350,000 clones; 87% are singletons. The TCR originated in a woman aged 30 to 39 who had recovered from COVID-19. Sequenced input: PBMCs or T cells enriched from blood (not recorded which). This sequence joins TRBV19 and TRBJ1-2; TRBD1 is a possible D gene (6 bases). DNA of the CDR3: TGTGCCAGTAGAGACAGGCCAGGCTATGGCTACACCTTC. Its protein is CASRDRPGYGYTF.